A selection of T cell receptor beta chains follows, all from one sample in a study of cytomegalovirus exposure and HLA in healthy donors. Sequencing used immunoSEQ multiplex PCR; TCRdb keeps in-frame clones, though not all of them. The table has some 130,000 clones, around 93% seen once; the top ten hold about 2%. Sequenced input: PBMCs. The receptors originated from a man aged 18 to 35 in good health and CMV-seropositive. CDR3s include the opening cysteine and the closing phenylalanine or tryptophan. D genes are given only for firm matches. Only part of the rows carry a size: once, few, many, or a class if the clone is expanded.

D	size	J	V	DNA	CDR3
.	.	TRBJ2-5	TRBV4-2	TGTGCCAGCAGCCAGGCCAGGGGGGCGACCCAGTACTTC	CASSQARGATQYF
.	.	TRBJ1-1	TRBV30	TGTGCCTGGAGTGTAAGCGTGATGAACACTGAAGCTTTCTTT	CAWSVSVMNTEAFF
.	once	TRBJ2-7	TRBV28	TGTGCCAGCAGGTGGCAGACATCCTACGAGCAGTACTTC	CASRWQTSYEQYF
.	.	TRBJ2-1	TRBV27	TGTGCCAGCAGTTTCCGCCGCTCGACTCAGGGCTACAATGAGCAGTTCTTC	CASSFRRSTQGYNEQFF
.	.	TRBJ2-7	TRBV7-5	TGTGCCAGAAGCTTAGGAGGGGGCCAGGGGAGCTCCTACGAGCAGTACTTC	CARSLGGGQGSSYEQYF
.	.	TRBJ1-1	TRBV19	TGTGCCAGTAGTCTCTCGGGGGGGTCGAACACTGAAGCTTTCTTT	CASSLSGGSNTEAFF
TRBD2	.	TRBJ2-2	TRBV18	TGTGCCAGCTCAATGGCTAGCGGGACCGGGGAGCTGTTTTTT	CASSMASGTGELFF
.	.	TRBJ1-3	TRBV2	TGTGCCAGCAGTGACCGCGGCGGCGGAAACACCATATATTTT	CASSDRGGGNTIYF
.	.	TRBJ2-3	TRBV27	TGTGCCAGCAGTTTATCGGTTCGGGGGTCAGATACGCAGTATTTT	CASSLSVRGSDTQYF
TRBD1	few	TRBJ2-7	TRBV2	TGTGCCAGCAGTGGACAGGGACGGGACGAGCAGTACTTC	CASSGQGRDEQYF
TRBD2	.	TRBJ2-2	TRBV27	TGTGCCAGCGGGACTAGCGGGAGTTCCTTTTTCGGGGAGCTGTTTTTT	CASGTSGSSFFGELFF
TRBD1	.	TRBJ1-2	TRBV6-1	TGTGCCAGCAGTGAGCGGTCAAGCAGGGGGCGGAACTATGGCTACACCTTC	CASSERSSRGRNYGYTF
TRBD1	.	TRBJ2-7	TRBV5-1	TGCGCCAGCAGCTCCGGACAGGTTATCTACGAGCAGTACTTC	CASSSGQVIYEQYF
TRBD1	.	TRBJ1-2	TRBV2	TGTGCCAGCAGCGCCCTAGGGACAGGGGGCGACTATGGCTACACCTTC	CASSALGTGGDYGYTF
.	.	TRBJ2-1	TRBV5-8	TGTGCCAGCAGCTTGGAATGGTTTGTCGAACAGGAGATTTACAATGAGCAGTTCTTC	CASSLEWFVEQEIYNEQFF
TRBD2	.	TRBJ2-3	TRBV10-1	TGCGCCACCTATAACCTAGCGGGAGGGTCGCAGTATTTT	CATYNLAGGSQYF
.	.	TRBJ1-1	TRBV2	TGTGCCAGCAGAGAGAGAGACAGCCCGAACACTGAAGCTTTCTTT	CASRERDSPNTEAFF
TRBD2	.	TRBJ2-3	TRBV4-1	TGCGCCAGCAGCCGCACTAGCGGCCGCACAGATACGCAGTATTTT	CASSRTSGRTDTQYF
.	.	TRBJ2-7	TRBV19	TGTGCCAGTAGTCGGGGGGCGCCTTTCAATCACGAGCAGTACTTC	CASSRGAPFNHEQYF
.	.	TRBJ1-1	TRBV7-8	TGTGCCAGCAGCTTACCCAGGCAAAACACTGAAGCTTTCTTT	CASSLPRQNTEAFF
.	.	TRBJ1-1	TRBV9	TGTGCCAGCAGCGTAGAACCCGACAGCAACACTGAAGCTTTCTTT	CASSVEPDSNTEAFF
.	.	TRBJ2-1	TRBV7-6	TGTGCCAGCAGCCCGGATCAGGGGAACTACAATGAGCAGTTCTTC	CASSPDQGNYNEQFF
.	.	TRBJ1-4	TRBV27	TGTGCCAGCAGTACCCTTGGGGGCAATGAAAAACTGTTTTTT	CASSTLGGNEKLFF
TRBD1	once	TRBJ1-2	TRBV18	TGTGCCAGCTCTGGGGACAGGGATGGCTACACCTTC	CASSGDRDGYTF
TRBD2	.	TRBJ2-5	TRBV4-1	TGCGCCAGCAGCCAAGATCTCGGGAGGGAGACCCAGTACTTC	CASSQDLGRETQYF
TRBD2	.	TRBJ2-1	TRBV5-1	TGCGCCAGCAGCCCTAGCGGGAGTGCGTACAATGAGCAGTTCTTC	CASSPSGSAYNEQFF
TRBD1	.	TRBJ2-7	TRBV6-1	TGTGCCAGCAGTGAACGGACAGGGGCTAGGGAGCAGTACTTC	CASSERTGAREQYF